This T cell receptor beta chain was found in a study of T cells after posttransplantation cyclophosphamide. Study-level points and caveats: Recipient CMV seropositivity and CMV reactivation strongly tracked TRB clonality.

Sequencing was performed with immunoSEQ multiplex PCR; in TCRdb, only in-frame clones are kept and a portion is missing. The top ten hold around 0.17% of the sample, which has some 20,000 clones, under 99% seen once. Germline loops: CDR1 MNHNS, CDR2 SASEGT. Germline trimming cut 1 base from V and 7 bases from J; bases unmatched to any gene: 15. CDR3 length: 17 amino acids. Comment on this clone: The antigen is undetermined.

Cells defined as naive were viable CD3+CD4+ or CD3+CD8+ and CCR7+CD45RA+CD45RO-CD95-CD27+CD28+. This rearrangement joins TRBV6-1 to TRBJ1-2; 7 nucleotides align to TRBD1. The origin of this receptor is a man between 40 and 49 years old in good health, CMV-negative, and a related stem cell transplant donor. The sample comprised naive CD4+ T cells sorted from PBMCs. The CDR3 bases are TGTGCCAGCAGTGAAGGGGTCGGGGACAGCCGACCGGGTGGCTACACCTTC. The encoded protein is CASSEGVGDSRPGGYTF.